This TCR beta chain was sequenced in a study of T cell changes during pregnancy in multiple sclerosis. Assay: immunoSEQ multiplex PCR; the TCRdb copy retains only in-frame clones and omits some. The repertoire includes about 57,000 clones, approximately 90% of them detected once, and about 0.21% sits in the top ten. The J segment lost 7 bases and the V segment lost 8 bases, leaving 11 bases of the junction unmatched. Germline CDR1 is GTSNPN and CDR2 is SVGIG (reference sequence). The CDR3 spans 13 residues. The chain uses TRBV30 and TRBJ2-1; 7 nucleotides align to TRBD2. The specimen comprised CD4+ T cells from peripheral blood mononuclear cells, sampled in the second trimester of pregnancy. The origin of this receptor is a female donor with multiple sclerosis, enrolled in a pregnancy study. This CDR3 reads CARSPGGLNEQFF. For the CDR3, the DNA is TGTGCCCGCTCCCCGGGAGGTCTGAATGAGCAGTTCTTC.